This T cell receptor (beta chain) emerged from a study of beta chain features in type 1 diabetes. Since all of the isolated RNA was reverse transcribed, expressed TCRB transcripts were what got sequenced. Measured with immunoSEQ multiplex PCR; TCRdb has only the in-frame clones, and not every one. Of 900,000 or so clones in the sample, about 17% are singletons; the top ten hold 0.02% to 0.03%. Study-wide results and limits: Naive, central memory and regulatory TCRB repertoires appeared more similar among patients than healthy donors.

On this clone itself: The target antigen is unknown.

Deletions cut 4 bases from V and 6 bases from J, with 19 bases between. The CDR3 is made up of 15 amino acids. Germline V CDR1 and CDR2: LNHNV, YYDKDF (reference sequence). V and J are TRBV15 and TRBJ2-7, with D possibly being TRBD1 (6 bases). This clonotype originated in a woman between 18 and 30 years old in good health. Sequencing was done on a sample of naive CD4+ T cells from blood. The CDR3 loop reads CATSKGGNPSTEQYF. The CDR3 bases are TGTGCCACCAGCAAAGGGGGTAACCCCTCTACCGAGCAGTACTTC. The variable domain in full, with the rest retrieved from reference TRBV15 and TRBJ2-7, is DAMVIQNPRYQVTQFGKPVTLSCSQTLNHNVMYWYQQKSSQAPKLLFHYYDKDFNNEADTPDNFQSRRPNTSFCFLDIRSPGLGDTAMYLCATSKGGNPSTEQYFGPGTRLTVT.